Listed here are 24 T cell receptor beta chains from one sample, sequenced in a study of T-cell memory formation after mild COVID-19 (dated by TCRdb to about 2021). Receptors were amplified or captured by 5' RACE. For sequencing, an Illumina NovaSeq 6000 was employed. The public reads were quality trimmed at Q25 with fastp and then assembled into clones with MiXCR by TCRdb, keeping productive beta chains. Each CDR3 protein appears once, grouped with its most common genes and DNA. The sample profile shows over 12,000 distinct CDR3 sequences; about a fifth of them were found once. The top ten constitute 55% to 65% of the sample. Input material: PBMCs or a T cell subset sorted from them (not recorded which). The receptors here all came from a man aged 18 to 29 who had mild COVID-19 (a few samples of this study predate the infection). The sample titles of this study are shuffled in the database, so cell type and time point are left out; the donor was told from shared clones.

Only a few counts were recorded for this clonotype. This chain links TRBV7-2 with TRBJ1-1; D call uncertain. The V and J ends lost 4 bases and 3 bases respectively, with 9 bases between them. Germline loops: CDR1 SGHTA, CDR2 FQGNSA. The CDR3 contains 13 residues. CDR3 sequence (DNA): TGTGCCAGCAGCTCTCGAAGGTACACTGAAGCTTTCTTT. This translates into CASSSRRYTEAFF.

There are many counts of this clonotype. J is TRBJ2-1 and V is TRBV9; perhaps D is TRBD1 or TRBD2 (7 bases each). V dropped 4 bases and J dropped 4 bases, with 15 bases sitting between them. CDR1 and CDR2 (germline): SGDLS, YYNGEE. The CDR3 is 15 amino acids. In DNA form, the CDR3 reads TGTGCCAGCAGCCCAGGGGGGGTGGGTTACAATGAGCAGTTCTTC. Protein product: CASSPGGVGYNEQFF. The full variable domain, with the rest looked up from reference TRBV9 and TRBJ2-1, is DSGVTQTPKHLITATGQRVTLRCSPRSGDLSVYWYQQSLDQGLQFLIQYYNGEERAKGNILERFSAQQFPDLHSELNLSSLELGDSALYFCASSPGGVGYNEQFFGPGTRLTVL.

This clonotype was counted many times. The J gene is TRBJ1-2, the V gene TRBV13, with 7 bases aligning to TRBD1. V lost 5 bases, J lost 7 bases, and 7 bases stayed unmatched. Germline V gene sequence: CDR1 PRHDT, CDR2 FYEKMQ (reference sequence). This CDR3 region has 13 residues. CDR3 in amino acids: CASSLRQGSGYTF. CDR3 sequence (DNA): TGTGCCAGCAGCCTACGACAGGGAAGTGGCTACACCTTC.

This clonotype was seen at least ten times. The DNA for the CDR3 is TGTGCCAGCAGTTTCTTCTTCCCTAGCGGGGTGAATGAGACCCAGTACTTC. Its translation: CASSFFFPSGVNETQYF. The chain joins TRBV27 to TRBJ2-5; 9 bases map to TRBD2. V lost 3 bases and J lost 5; bases outside the gene matches: 13. Germline CDR1 and CDR2: MNHEY and SMNVEV (reference sequence). The CDR3 is 17 residues long.

This clonotype has a handful of counts. J is TRBJ2-1 and V is TRBV3-1; a weak D match, TRBD2 (5 bases). The V end was cut by 4 bases, the J end by 13 bases, with 23 bases between. The CDR3 totals 15 residues. The germline gives CDR1 LGHDT, CDR2 YNNKEL (reference sequence). CDR3 amino acids: CASSPSVGSEADQFF. In DNA, the CDR3 is TGTGCCAGCAGCCCGTCGGTAGGATCGGAGGCCGATCAGTTCTTC.

This clonotype was observed a few times. V and J are TRBV6-5 and TRBJ1-2, with D possibly TRBD1 on 5 matching bases. Deletions cut 10 bases from V and 6 bases from J, with 15 bases between. CDR1 and CDR2 from the germline V gene are MNHEY and SVGAGI. The CDR3 length is 12 residues. CDR3 in DNA: TGTGCCACGGGACTTCGGGGGGATGGCTACACCTTC. Amino acids: CATGLRGDGYTF.

This clonotype was observed many times. The chain employs TRBV7-2 and TRBJ2-7, with D perhaps assigned TRBD1 or TRBD2 (6 bases each). V gave up 1 base and J gave up 6 bases, with 10 bases separating them. The CDR3 runs to 13 residues. Germline V gene sequence: CDR1 SGHTA, CDR2 FQGNSA. The CDR3 is CASSLVGGGEQYF. The CDR3 DNA reads as TGTGCCAGCAGCTTAGTAGGAGGGGGCGAGCAGTACTTC.

The genes are TRBV7-9 and TRBJ1-1; D might be TRBD1 (6 bases). Germline V gene lookup returns CDR1 SEHNR and CDR2 FQNEAQ (reference sequence). The CDR3 is 15 residues long. V gave up 4 bases and J gave up 0 bases, with 12 bases separating them. The CDR3 nucleotides are TGTGCCAGCAGCTCGAGGGGGGTCATGAACACTGAAGCTTTCTTT. Its protein is CASSSRGVMNTEAFF. Supplemented by reference TRBV7-9 and TRBJ1-1, the full variable domain reads DTGVSQNPRHKITKRGQNVTFRCDPISEHNRLYWYRQTLGQGPEFLTYFQNEAQLEKSRLLSDRFSAERPKGSFSTLEIQRTEQGDSAMYLCASSSRGVMNTEAFFGQGTRLTVV.

In this sample, this clonotype turned up many times. The genes are TRBV9 and TRBJ2-5, with 12 bases matching TRBD2. CDR3 size: 16 residues. The J segment lost 7 bases and the V segment lost 3 bases, leaving 10 bases of the junction unmatched. Germline V lookup: CDR1 SGDLS, CDR2 YYNGEE. For the CDR3, the DNA is TGTGCCAGCAGCGCCACTAGCGGGGGGACTTTATCGACCCAGTACTTC. Amino acid sequence: CASSATSGGTLSTQYF.

There are many counts of this clonotype. The CDR3 reads CASSKKYGVTEAFF. The DNA of the CDR3 is TGTGCCAGCAGCAAAAAATACGGGGTGACTGAAGCTTTCTTT. The chain recombines TRBV7-4 with TRBJ1-1; D call uncertain. The ends were cut back, 5 bases at V and 5 bases at J, with 15 bases in the middle. The CDR3 extends over 14 amino acids. Germline CDR1 reads SGHVT; CDR2 reads SQSDAQ.

Many counts were recorded for this clonotype. The rearrangement joins TRBV6-6 to TRBJ1-1, with 7 nucleotides matching TRBD1. Trimming took 6 bases from V and 2 from J; bases not matched to a gene: 9. In germline, CDR1 is MNHNY, CDR2 SVGAGI (reference sequence). This CDR3 region has 15 residues. The CDR3 sequence: CASRYTGDSNTEAFF. The CDR3 DNA follows: TGTGCCAGCAGGTATACAGGGGACTCTAACACTGAAGCTTTCTTT.

This clonotype was counted ten times or more. The genes are TRBV5-5 and TRBJ1-6; D is possibly TRBD1 (5 bases). This CDR3 has 14 residues. V shed 1 base and J shed 4 bases, with 6 bases lying between them. CDR1 SGHKS and CDR2 YYEKEE come from the germline V gene (reference sequence). The CDR3 loop reads CASSLWGYNSPLHF. CDR3 DNA sequence: TGTGCCAGCAGCTTGTGGGGGTATAATTCACCCCTCCACTTT.

The table lists this clonotype with many counts. V and J are TRBV4-1 and TRBJ1-1; D call uncertain. In germline, CDR1 is MGHRA, CDR2 YSYEKL. Trimming took off 0 bases at V and 3 bases at J, with 8 bases between the two ends. CDR3 length: 14 residues. The CDR3 nucleotides read TGCGCCAGCAGCCAAGAGATTGAGGACACTGAAGCTTTCTTT. Its protein product is CASSQEIEDTEAFF.

This clonotype showed up many times. The chain carries TRBV3-2 and TRBJ1-1; the D segment call TRBD1 is taken from the table without a DNA check. TRBV3-2 is recorded as a pseudogene. The CDR3 consists of 16 residues. DNA of the CDR3: TGTGCCAGCAGCCAAGGGATTCGACAGGGGGGGACTGAAGCTTTCTTT. Translated: CASSQGIRQGGTEAFF.

This clonotype occurred many times. The chain recombines TRBV4-2 with TRBJ2-1; D possibly matches TRBD1 or TRBD2 (5 bases each). The CDR3 is 16 residues long. The germline V gene encodes CDR1 LGHNA and CDR2 YNFKEQ. Trimming took off 4 bases at V and 2 bases at J, with 15 bases between the two ends. The CDR3 here is CASSPGWGTPYNEQFF. The CDR3 DNA reads as TGTGCCAGCAGCCCCGGGTGGGGGACGCCCTACAATGAGCAGTTCTTC.

The chain has TRBV6-5 and TRBJ2-1; 10 nucleotides align to TRBD1. CDR3 length: 14 amino acids. Losses at the gene ends were 4 bases for V and 7 bases for J; bases not matched to a gene: 4. The germline CDR1 and CDR2 sequences are MNHEY and SVGAGI. The CDR3 nucleotides are TGTGCCAGCAGTTGGGGACAGGGGCGGAATGAGCAGTTCTTC. It is translated as CASSWGQGRNEQFF.

Many counts were recorded for this clonotype. CDR3 sequence reads: CASSLGPEQFF. Here the CDR3 DNA reads TGTGCCAGCAGCTTAGGACCTGAGCAGTTCTTC. This rearrangement joins TRBV13 to TRBJ2-1; the D is unclear. The CDR3 has 11 amino acids. V shed 0 bases and J shed 9 bases, with 3 bases lying between them. Per the germline V gene, CDR1 is PRHDT and CDR2 is FYEKMQ (reference sequence).

This clonotype came up a few times. J is TRBJ2-3 and V is TRBV6-2 or TRBV6-3; 8 bases fit TRBD2. This CDR3 comprises 17 residues. CDR1 is MNHEY and CDR2 is SVGEGT in the germline V gene. V shed 6 bases and J 3 bases; nucleotides not matched to a gene: 14. Written as DNA, the CDR3 is TGTGCCAGCAGGACCTCAAGGAGGCGGGGGGATACAGATACGCAGTATTTT. Protein: CASRTSRRRGDTDTQYF.

This clonotype was found a few times. This chain uses TRBV6-6 with TRBJ1-6; D not certain. This CDR3 contains 16 residues. Trimming stripped 7 bases from V and 6 bases from J, with 19 bases between. Germline V CDR1 and CDR2: MNHNY, SVGAGI (reference sequence). The CDR3 loop reads CASTLKAGLSNSPLHF. CDR3 in DNA: TGTGCCAGCACCCTAAAGGCCGGACTGTCTAATTCACCCCTCCACTTT.

This clonotype showed up many times. The V and J genes are TRBV5-1 and TRBJ2-1; 13 bases line up with TRBD2. With 4 bases clipped from V and 8 bases from J, the junction kept 12 bases outside the gene matches. There are 17 residues in the CDR3. The germline V gene encodes CDR1 SGHRS and CDR2 YFSETQ. The CDR3: CASSPWTSGGFDDEQFF. The CDR3 DNA is TGCGCCAGCAGCCCTTGGACTAGCGGGGGATTTGACGATGAGCAGTTCTTC.

Many counts were recorded for this clonotype. This rearrangement joins TRBV7-9 to TRBJ2-2, with 11 bases matching TRBD1. This CDR3 spans 14 amino acids. J was trimmed by 5 bases and V by 8 bases; bases with no gene match: 4. Germline V gene sequence: CDR1 SEHNR, CDR2 FQNEAQ (reference sequence). CDR3 bases: TGTGCCAGCGGGGGACAGGGGGTAACCGGGGAGCTGTTTTTT. Translation: CASGGQGVTGELFF.

This clonotype showed up many times. The chain links TRBV9 to TRBJ2-7; D assignment may be TRBD1 or TRBD2 (5 bases each). This CDR3 comprises 15 residues. Germline-derived CDR1 and CDR2 are SGDLS and YYNGEE. The ends were cut back, 3 bases at V and 7 bases at J, with 20 bases in the middle. As DNA, the CDR3 is TGTGCCAGCAGCGCTACCGAGGGGATAACTCGGGAGCAGTACTTC. Translated, it gives CASSATEGITREQYF. Looking up the rest from reference TRBV9 and TRBJ2-7 gives the full variable domain: DSGVTQTPKHLITATGQRVTLRCSPRSGDLSVYWYQQSLDQGLQFLIQYYNGEERAKGNILERFSAQQFPDLHSELNLSSLELGDSALYFCASSATEGITREQYFGPGTRLTVT.

This clonotype was seen many times. The gene calls are TRBV19 and TRBJ2-7; TRBD2 matches at 10 bases. With 6 bases clipped from V and 0 bases from J, the junction kept 5 bases outside the gene matches. The CDR3 has 15 amino acids. The germline CDR1 and CDR2 sequences are LNHDA and SQIVND (reference sequence). The DNA of the CDR3 is TGTGCCAGTAGGCCTAGCGGGGGATTCTCCTACGAGCAGTACTTC. Its protein product is CASRPSGGFSYEQYF.

This clonotype was counted many times. The rearrangement links TRBV7-6 to TRBJ2-2, with a possible D match to TRBD1 (5 bases). Trimming cost V 4 bases and J 5 bases, with 20 bases left between them. The CDR3 runs 17 residues. Germline loops: CDR1 SGHVS, CDR2 FNYEAQ. The CDR3 DNA is TGTGCCAGCAGCTCCCCGTCTAGGGGCCCCAGGACCGGGGAGCTGTTTTTT. It codes for CASSSPSRGPRTGELFF.